This TCR beta chain appears in the sequencing data of a study of cytomegalovirus exposure and HLA in healthy donors. Study details: Later analysis reported that the 110 or so validation repertoires shared the platform of the approximately 670 first-cohort repertoires. Study observations and caveats: A few chains tied to CMV proved CMV antigen-specific in vitro.

Germline CDR1 reads SGHRS; CDR2 reads YFSETQ. J was trimmed by 0 bases and V by 2 bases; bases with no gene match: 7. CDR3 length equals 17 residues. Only in-frame clones appear in the TCRdb table, and some are missing; sequencing was by immunoSEQ multiplex PCR. This sample carries a few hundred thousand clones, about 86% of them seen once, and the ten largest clones take more than 0.8%. As to this clone: No antigen is known for it.

The sample comprised PBMCs. The chain recombines TRBV5-1 with TRBJ2-3; 9 bases map to TRBD2. The receptor comes from a woman under 30 in good health and CMV-seronegative. This CDR3 reads CASSFTLAGASTDTQYF. The CDR3 DNA follows: TGCGCCAGCAGCTTCACCTTAGCGGGGGCCAGCACAGATACGCAGTATTTT. Complete variable domain (other parts from reference TRBV5-1 and TRBJ2-3): KAGVTQTPRYLIKTRGQQVTLSCSPISGHRSVSWYQQTPGQGLQFLFEYFSETQRNKGNFPGRFSGRQFSNSRSEMNVSTLELGDSALYLCASSFTLAGASTDTQYFGPGTRLTVL.